The present T cell receptor beta chain was sequenced within a study of response to subunit inactivated influenza vaccine. V lost 7 bases, J lost 3 bases, and 7 bases stayed unmatched. Germline values: CDR1 KGHDR, CDR2 SFDVKD. The length of the CDR3 is 15 residues. TCRdb recomputed calls from the RT-PCR reads with MiXCR, one row per CDR3 protein. The table lists about 520,000 distinct CDR3 sequences, about 7.2% of them singletons. This clonotype was recorded at least ten times. Sequences were derived from PBMCs from blood, sampled roughly 24 months after vaccination. This clonotype was sampled from a man aged 50 to 69 who received an inactivated influenza vaccine. The V and J genes are TRBV24-1 and TRBJ2-1; TRBD2 matches at 8 bases. CDR3 DNA sequence: TGTGCCACCAGCCCCCGGAGCGGGAGCTACAATGAGCAGTTCTTC. Protein: CATSPRSGSYNEQFF.